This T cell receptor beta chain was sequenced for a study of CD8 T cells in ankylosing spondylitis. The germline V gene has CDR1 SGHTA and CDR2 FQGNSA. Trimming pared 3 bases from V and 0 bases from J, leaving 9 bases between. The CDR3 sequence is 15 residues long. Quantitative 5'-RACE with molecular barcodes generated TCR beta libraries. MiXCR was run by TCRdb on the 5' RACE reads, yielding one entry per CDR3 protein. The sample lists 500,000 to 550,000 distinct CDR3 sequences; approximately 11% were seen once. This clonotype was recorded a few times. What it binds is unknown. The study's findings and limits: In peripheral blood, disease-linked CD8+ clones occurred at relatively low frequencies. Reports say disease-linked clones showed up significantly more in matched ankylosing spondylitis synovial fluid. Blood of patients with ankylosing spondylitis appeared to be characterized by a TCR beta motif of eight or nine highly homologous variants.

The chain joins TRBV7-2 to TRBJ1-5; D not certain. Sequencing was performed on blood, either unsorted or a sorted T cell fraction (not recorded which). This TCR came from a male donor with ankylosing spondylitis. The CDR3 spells CASSLTVNSNQPQHF. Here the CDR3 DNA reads TGTGCCAGCAGCTTGACGGTGAATAGCAATCAGCCCCAGCATTTT.